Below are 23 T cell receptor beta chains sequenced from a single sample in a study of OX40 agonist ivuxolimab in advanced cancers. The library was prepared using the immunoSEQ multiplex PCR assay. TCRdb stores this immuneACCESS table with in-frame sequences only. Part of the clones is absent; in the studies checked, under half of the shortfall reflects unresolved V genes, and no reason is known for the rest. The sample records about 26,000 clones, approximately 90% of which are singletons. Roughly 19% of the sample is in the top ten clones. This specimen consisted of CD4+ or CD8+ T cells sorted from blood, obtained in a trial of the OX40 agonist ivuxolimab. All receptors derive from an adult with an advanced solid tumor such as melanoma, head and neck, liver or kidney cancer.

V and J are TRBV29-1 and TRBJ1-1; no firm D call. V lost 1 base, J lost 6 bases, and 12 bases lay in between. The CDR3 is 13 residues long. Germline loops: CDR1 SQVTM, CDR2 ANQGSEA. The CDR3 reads CSVEGPPRAEAFF. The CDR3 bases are TGCAGCGTTGAAGGACCACCGAGGGCTGAAGCTTTCTTT.

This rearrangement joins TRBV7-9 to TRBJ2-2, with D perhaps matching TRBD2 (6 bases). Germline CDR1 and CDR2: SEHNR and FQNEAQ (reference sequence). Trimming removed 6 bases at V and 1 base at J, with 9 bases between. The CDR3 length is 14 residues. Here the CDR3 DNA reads TGTGCCAGCAGAATGGGGGGGAACACCGGGGAGCTGTTTTTT. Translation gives CASRMGGNTGELFF.

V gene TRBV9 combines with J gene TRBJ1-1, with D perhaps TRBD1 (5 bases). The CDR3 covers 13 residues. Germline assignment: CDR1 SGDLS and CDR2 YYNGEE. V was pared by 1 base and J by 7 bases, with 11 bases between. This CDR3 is CASSVLGDSEAFF. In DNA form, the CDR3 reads TGTGCCAGCAGCGTATTAGGCGACAGTGAAGCTTTCTTT.

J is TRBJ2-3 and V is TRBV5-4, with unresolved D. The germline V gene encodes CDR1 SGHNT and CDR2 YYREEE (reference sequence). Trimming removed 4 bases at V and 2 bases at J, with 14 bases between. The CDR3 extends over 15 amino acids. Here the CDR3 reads CASSPKDSPTDTQYF. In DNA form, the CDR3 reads TGTGCCAGCAGCCCCAAGGATAGCCCCACAGATACGCAGTATTTT. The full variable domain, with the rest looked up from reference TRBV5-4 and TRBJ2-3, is ETGVTQSPTHLIKTRGQQVTLRCSSQSGHNTVSWYQQALGQGPQFIFQYYREEENGRGNFPPRFSGLQFPNYSSELNVNALELDDSALYLCASSPKDSPTDTQYFGPGTRLTVL.

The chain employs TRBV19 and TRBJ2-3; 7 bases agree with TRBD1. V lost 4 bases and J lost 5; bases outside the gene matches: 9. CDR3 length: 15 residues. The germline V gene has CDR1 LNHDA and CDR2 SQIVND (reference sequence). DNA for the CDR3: TGTGCCAGTAGTAACGGACAGGTTGTAGGAGATACGCAGTATTTT. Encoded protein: CASSNGQVVGDTQYF.

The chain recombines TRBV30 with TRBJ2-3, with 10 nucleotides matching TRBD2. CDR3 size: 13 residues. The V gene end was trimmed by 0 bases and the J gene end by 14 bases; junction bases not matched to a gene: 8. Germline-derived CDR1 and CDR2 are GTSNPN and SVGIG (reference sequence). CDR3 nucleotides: TGTGCCTGGAGTGTAAAACTAGCGGGAATTACGTATTTT. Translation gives CAWSVKLAGITYF. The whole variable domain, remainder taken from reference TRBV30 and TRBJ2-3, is SQTIHQWPATLVQPVGSPLSLECTVEGTSNPNLYWYRQAAGRGLQLLFYSVGIGQISSEVPQNLSASRPQDRQFILSSKKLLLSDSGFYLCAWSVKLAGITYFGPGTRLTVL.

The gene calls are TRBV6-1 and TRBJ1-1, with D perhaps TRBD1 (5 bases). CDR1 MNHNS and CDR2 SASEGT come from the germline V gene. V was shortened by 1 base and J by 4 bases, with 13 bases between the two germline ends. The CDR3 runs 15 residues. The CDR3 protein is CASSEGWGTGTEAFF. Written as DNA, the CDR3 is TGTGCCAGCAGTGAAGGTTGGGGCACGGGCACTGAAGCTTTCTTT.

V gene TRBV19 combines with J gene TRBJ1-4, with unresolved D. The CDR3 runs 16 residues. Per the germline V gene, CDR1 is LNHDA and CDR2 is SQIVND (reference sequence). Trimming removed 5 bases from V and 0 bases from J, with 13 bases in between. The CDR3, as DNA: TGTGCCAGTAGTCCTATCGGATTTGCAACTAATGAAAAACTGTTTTTT. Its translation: CASSPIGFATNEKLFF.

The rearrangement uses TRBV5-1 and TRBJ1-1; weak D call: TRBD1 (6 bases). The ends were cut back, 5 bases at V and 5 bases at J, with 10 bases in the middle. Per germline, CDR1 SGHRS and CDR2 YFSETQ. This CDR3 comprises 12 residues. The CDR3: CASRKGGTEAFF. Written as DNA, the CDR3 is TGCGCCAGCAGGAAGGGGGGTACTGAAGCTTTCTTT. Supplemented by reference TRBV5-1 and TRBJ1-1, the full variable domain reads KAGVTQTPRYLIKTRGQQVTLSCSPISGHRSVSWYQQTPGQGLQFLFEYFSETQRNKGNFPGRFSGRQFSNSRSEMNVSTLELGDSALYLCASRKGGTEAFFGQGTRLTVV.

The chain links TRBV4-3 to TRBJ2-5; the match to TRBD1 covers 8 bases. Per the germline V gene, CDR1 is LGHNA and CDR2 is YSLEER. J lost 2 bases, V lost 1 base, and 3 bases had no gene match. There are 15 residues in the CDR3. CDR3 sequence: CASSQGTGSQETQYF. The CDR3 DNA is TGCGCCAGCAGCCAAGGGACAGGGTCGCAAGAGACCCAGTACTTC.

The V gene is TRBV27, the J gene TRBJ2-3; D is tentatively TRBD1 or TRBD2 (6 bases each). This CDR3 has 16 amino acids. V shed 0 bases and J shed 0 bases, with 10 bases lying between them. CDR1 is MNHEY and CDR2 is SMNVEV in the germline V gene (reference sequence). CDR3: CASSLSGAGSTDTQYF. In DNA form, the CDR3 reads TGTGCCAGCAGTTTATCGGGGGCGGGGAGCACAGATACGCAGTATTTT.

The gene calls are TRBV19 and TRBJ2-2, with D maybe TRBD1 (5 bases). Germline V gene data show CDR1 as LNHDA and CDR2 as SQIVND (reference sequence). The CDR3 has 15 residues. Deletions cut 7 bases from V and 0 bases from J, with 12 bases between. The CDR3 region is CASTQTAANTGELFF. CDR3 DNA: TGTGCCAGTACCCAGACAGCCGCGAACACCGGGGAGCTGTTTTTT. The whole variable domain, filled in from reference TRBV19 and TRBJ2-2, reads DGGITQSPKYLFRKEGQNVTLSCEQNLNHDAMYWYRQDPGQGLRLIYYSQIVNDFQKGDIAEGYSVSREKKESFPLTVTSAQKNPTAFYLCASTQTAANTGELFFGEGSRLTVL.

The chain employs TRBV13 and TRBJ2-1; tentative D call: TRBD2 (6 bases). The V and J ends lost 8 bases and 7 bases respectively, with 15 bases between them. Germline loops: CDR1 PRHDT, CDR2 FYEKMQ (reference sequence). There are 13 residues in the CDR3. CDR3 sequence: CASVASDRNEQFF. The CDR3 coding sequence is TGTGCCAGCGTCGCTAGCGATAGAAATGAGCAGTTCTTC.

The CDR3 reads CASSLTQGMRERQETQYF. The DNA of the CDR3 is TGTGCCAGCAGCTTAACCCAAGGGATGAGGGAGAGACAAGAGACCCAGTACTTC. J is TRBJ2-5 and V is TRBV7-2; possible D gene TRBD2, 5 bases. CDR3 size: 18 residues. Germline CDR1 and CDR2: SGHTA and FQGNSA. V was shortened by 2 bases and J by 2 bases, with 21 bases between the two germline ends.

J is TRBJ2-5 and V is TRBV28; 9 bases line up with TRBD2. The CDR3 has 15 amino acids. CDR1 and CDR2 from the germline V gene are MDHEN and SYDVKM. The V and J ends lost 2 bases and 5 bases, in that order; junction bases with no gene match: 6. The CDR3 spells CASSLMVAGEETQYF. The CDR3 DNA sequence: TGTGCCAGCAGTTTAATGGTAGCGGGAGAGGAGACCCAGTACTTC.

CDR3 coding DNA: TGTGCCAGCAGCCCCCCGCTGGCGGGGGTGTGGGGTAATGAGCAGTTCTTC. It is translated as CASSPPLAGVWGNEQFF. This sequence joins TRBV7-9 and TRBJ2-1; 7 nucleotides agree with TRBD2. The CDR3 length is 17 residues. The J segment lost 7 bases and the V segment lost 5 bases, leaving 17 bases of the junction unmatched. Germline assignment: CDR1 SEHNR and CDR2 FQNEAQ (reference sequence). The full variable domain, rest sourced from reference TRBV7-9 and TRBJ2-1, is DTGVSQNPRHKITKRGQNVTFRCDPISEHNRLYWYRQTLGQGPEFLTYFQNEAQLEKSRLLSDRFSAERPKGSFSTLEIQRTEQGDSAMYLCASSPPLAGVWGNEQFFGPGTRLTVL.

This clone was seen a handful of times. The CDR3, as DNA: TGCGCCAGCAGACCCTGGACAGGCCAACTCCTTTCCTACGAGCAGTACTTC. Translation: CASRPWTGQLLSYEQYF. The chain is built from TRBV23-1 and TRBJ2-7; 7 bases agree with TRBD1. TRBV23-1 is labeled an ORF, and its function is uncertain. The length of the CDR3 is 17 residues. J was trimmed by 1 base and V by 6 bases; bases with no gene match: 15.

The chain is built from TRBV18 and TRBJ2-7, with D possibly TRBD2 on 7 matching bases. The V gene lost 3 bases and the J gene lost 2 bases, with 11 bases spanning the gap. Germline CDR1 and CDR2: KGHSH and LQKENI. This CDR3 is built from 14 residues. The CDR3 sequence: CASSPGGGPYEQYF. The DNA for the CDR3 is TGTGCCAGCTCACCGGGGGGGGGCCCCTACGAGCAGTACTTC.

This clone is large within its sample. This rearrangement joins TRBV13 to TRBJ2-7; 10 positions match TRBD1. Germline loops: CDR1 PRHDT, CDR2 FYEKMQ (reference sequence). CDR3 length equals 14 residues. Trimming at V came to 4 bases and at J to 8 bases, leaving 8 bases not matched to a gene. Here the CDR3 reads CASSSGQGVSKQYF. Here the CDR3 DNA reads TGTGCCAGCAGCTCTGGACAGGGGGTTAGTAAGCAGTACTTC.

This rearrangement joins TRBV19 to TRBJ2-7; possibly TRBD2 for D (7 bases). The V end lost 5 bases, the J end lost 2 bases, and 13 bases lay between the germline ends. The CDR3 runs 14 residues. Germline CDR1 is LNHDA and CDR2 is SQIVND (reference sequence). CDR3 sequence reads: CASSPGRGAYEQYF. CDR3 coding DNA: TGTGCCAGTAGTCCTGGGAGGGGGGCCTACGAGCAGTACTTC.

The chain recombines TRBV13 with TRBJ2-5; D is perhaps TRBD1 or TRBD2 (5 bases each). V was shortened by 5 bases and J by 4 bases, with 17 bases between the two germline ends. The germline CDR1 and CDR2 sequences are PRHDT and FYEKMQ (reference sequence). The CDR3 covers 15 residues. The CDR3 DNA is TGTGCCAGCAGCCACCGGGACCCCACGGTAGAGACCCAGTACTTC. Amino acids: CASSHRDPTVETQYF. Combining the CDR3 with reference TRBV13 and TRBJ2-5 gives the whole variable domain AAGVIQSPRHLIKEKRETATLKCYPIPRHDTVYWYQQGPGQDPQFLISFYEKMQSDKGSIPDRFSAQQFSDYHSELNMSSLELGDSALYFCASSHRDPTVETQYFGPGTRLLVL.

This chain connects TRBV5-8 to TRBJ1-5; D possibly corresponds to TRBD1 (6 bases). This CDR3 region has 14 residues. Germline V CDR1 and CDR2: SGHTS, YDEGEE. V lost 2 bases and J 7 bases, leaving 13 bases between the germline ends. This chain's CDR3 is CASSLQGTYQPQHF. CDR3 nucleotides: TGTGCCAGCAGCTTACAGGGAACATACCAGCCCCAGCATTTT.

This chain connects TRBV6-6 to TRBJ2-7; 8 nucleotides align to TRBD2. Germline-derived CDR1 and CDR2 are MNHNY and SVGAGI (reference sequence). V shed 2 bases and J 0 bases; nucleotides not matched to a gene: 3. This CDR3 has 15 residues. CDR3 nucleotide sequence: TGTGCCAGCAGTTACGAAGCGGGGGACTCCTACGAGCAGTACTTC. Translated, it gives CASSYEAGDSYEQYF.